The 11 T cell receptor beta chains in this list originate from one sample, sequenced in a study of blood T cell repertoires in COVID-19. TCRdb's copy holds only in-frame clones and misses some; the assay was immunoSEQ multiplex PCR. Altogether about 190,000 clones are present, around nine tenths being singletons, with the ten largest covering 6.2%. Sequenced: peripheral blood. The source of these receptors is a woman aged 35 to 49 who had recovered from COVID-19.

The chain recombines TRBV29-1 with TRBJ2-1; D might be TRBD2 (6 bases). Germline assignment: CDR1 SQVTM and CDR2 ANQGSEA. The germline V and J ends were trimmed by 6 bases and 2 bases, with 14 bases remaining between them. CDR3 length: 14 amino acids. CDR3 region: CSVPSELTYNEQFF. In DNA, the CDR3 is TGCAGCGTCCCTAGCGAACTTACCTACAATGAGCAGTTCTTC.

The V and J genes are TRBV18 and TRBJ2-1, with TRBD2 identical over 12 bases. Unmatched junction bases numbered 14, after V lost 5 bases and J lost 6 bases. Germline CDR1 KGHSH, CDR2 LQKENI. The CDR3 covers 18 residues. Here the CDR3 reads CASSSEAPGLAGFNEQFF. CDR3 nucleotide sequence: TGTGCCAGCTCATCTGAAGCACCAGGACTAGCGGGATTCAATGAGCAGTTCTTC. Using reference TRBV18 and TRBJ2-1 for the parts outside the CDR3, the full variable domain is NAGVMQNPRHLVRRRGQEARLRCSPMKGHSHVYWYRQLPEEGLKFMVYLQKENIIDESGMPKERFSAEFPKEGPSILRIQQVVRGDSAAYFCASSSEAPGLAGFNEQFFGPGTRLTVL.

The genes are TRBV18 and TRBJ2-3; a weak D match, TRBD2 (5 bases). CDR3 length equals 15 residues. Germline V gene data show CDR1 as KGHSH and CDR2 as LQKENI. V lost 4 bases, J lost 1 base, and 12 bases lay in between. CDR3 loop: CASSRRGGRTDTQYF. CDR3 coding DNA: TGTGCCAGCTCACGTCGTGGCGGGCGCACAGATACGCAGTATTTT.

The V gene is TRBV5-1, the J gene TRBJ1-1; TRBD1 aligns across 8 bases. V gave up 3 bases and J gave up 0 bases; unmatched junction bases: 4. The CDR3 has 15 amino acids. Germline values: CDR1 SGHRS, CDR2 YFSETQ. The CDR3 DNA reads TGCGCCAGCAGCTCTGGACAGGGCCTGAACACTGAAGCTTTCTTT. Amino acids: CASSSGQGLNTEAFF.

V usage is TRBV30 and J usage is TRBJ2-1; TRBD2 matches at 11 bases. The CDR3 sequence is 15 residues long. Germline CDR1 GTSNPN, CDR2 SVGIG (reference sequence). J was trimmed by 5 bases and V by 1 base; bases with no gene match: 4. Here the CDR3 DNA reads TGTGCCTGGAGTGATTTACTAGCGGGAGACAATGAGCAGTTCTTC. This translates into CAWSDLLAGDNEQFF.

V is TRBV30 and J is TRBJ2-7; D gene unclear. This CDR3 has 14 residues. The ends were cut back, 2 bases at V and 2 bases at J, with 13 bases in the middle. Germline values: CDR1 GTSNPN, CDR2 SVGIG (reference sequence). CDR3 coding DNA: TGTGCCTGGAGTACACGAGGTCTGACCTACGAGCAGTACTTC. Translating it yields CAWSTRGLTYEQYF.

This chain joins TRBV18 and TRBJ2-7; 9 bases agree with TRBD2. The V and J ends lost 2 bases and 7 bases, in that order; junction bases with no gene match: 18. Germline CDR1 reads KGHSH; CDR2 reads LQKENI. The CDR3 is 18 amino acids. The CDR3 here is CASSPGAASGKPRGEQYF. In DNA form, the CDR3 reads TGTGCCAGCTCACCAGGGGCGGCTAGCGGGAAGCCCCGGGGGGAGCAGTACTTC.

The chain links TRBV30 to TRBJ1-3; D may be TRBD1 (5 bases). V was trimmed by 2 bases and J by 4 bases, leaving 9 bases between them. Germline-derived CDR1 and CDR2 are GTSNPN and SVGIG (reference sequence). The CDR3 totals 13 residues. The CDR3 DNA is TGTGCCTGGAGTAGGGGTACCGGAAACACCATATATTTT. Translated: CAWSRGTGNTIYF. The full variable domain, in which reference TRBV30 and TRBJ1-3 provide the parts outside the CDR3, is SQTIHQWPATLVQPVGSPLSLECTVEGTSNPNLYWYRQAAGRGLQLLFYSVGIGQISSEVPQNLSASRPQDRQFILSSKKLLLSDSGFYLCAWSRGTGNTIYFGEGSWLTVV.

The CDR3 loop is CASSEGDRDKPQHF. The CDR3 bases are TGTGCCAGCAGCGAGGGGGACAGGGATAAGCCCCAGCATTTT. This sequence joins TRBV9 and TRBJ1-5; 9 positions match TRBD1. Per the germline V gene, CDR1 is SGDLS and CDR2 is YYNGEE. Unmatched junction bases numbered 6, after V lost 3 bases and J lost 8 bases. The CDR3 extends over 14 amino acids. Drawing the rest from reference TRBV9 and TRBJ1-5, the complete variable domain is DSGVTQTPKHLITATGQRVTLRCSPRSGDLSVYWYQQSLDQGLQFLIQYYNGEERAKGNILERFSAQQFPDLHSELNLSSLELGDSALYFCASSEGDRDKPQHFGDGTRLSIL.

The rearrangement uses TRBV18 and TRBJ1-5, with a tentative D call TRBD1 (5 bases). Germline V gives CDR1 KGHSH, CDR2 LQKENI. The CDR3 runs 15 residues. V gave up 2 bases and J gave up 0 bases, with 8 bases separating them. The CDR3 loop is CASSPTQVSNQPQHF. The CDR3 DNA follows: TGTGCCAGCTCACCAACACAGGTTAGCAATCAGCCCCAGCATTTT.

This clone was found once. The chain uses TRBV19 and TRBJ1-6; 9 nucleotides align to TRBD1. The junction had 4 bases not matched to a gene; V was cut back by 3 bases and J by 7 bases. CDR1 and CDR2 from the germline V gene are LNHDA and SQIVND (reference sequence). The CDR3 consists of 15 residues. CDR3 protein: CASSIRQGENSPLHF. In DNA, the CDR3 is TGTGCCAGTAGTATCCGACAGGGGGAGAATTCACCCCTCCACTTT.